The clone carrying this TCR beta chain appeared a few times. The antigen remains unidentified. This sample was taken from a study of regulatory T cells in long-lasting Graves disease. CDR3-region Arm-PCR and iRepertoire HTBI primers produced the TCR beta libraries. TCRdb fed the multiplex PCR reads into MiXCR, producing one record per CDR3 protein. The sample contains some 280,000 distinct CDR3 sequences, 22% of which appear only once. Time point described: persistent/refractory GD, antithyroid drugs over 5 years with positive TRAb. PBMC-derived RNA was used for the TCR library. Trimming stripped 2 bases from V and 0 bases from J, with 8 bases between. Germline CDR1 and CDR2: SGHRS and YFSETQ. The CDR3 has 14 amino acids. Broader study findings: Limited sample numbers may have lowered accuracy.

The sequenced sample was peripheral blood mononuclear cells (PBMCs), obtained when the disease was refractory, from a patient treated with antithyroid drugs. This chain links TRBV5-1 with TRBJ2-5; D not resolved. This TCR derives from a female donor with Graves disease. CDR3 DNA sequence: TGCGCCAGCAGCTTATGGGCAAACCAAGAGACCCAGTACTTC. It is translated as CASSLWANQETQYF.